This TCR beta chain was obtained from a study of read filtering for tumor transcriptome and immune sequencing. Turning to the study itself: 8 patients were R-ISS I, 16 were R-ISS II, over 5 were R-ISS III.

Sampling of bone marrow took place during active disease in every patient. Molecular barcoded adaptors covering alpha/delta and beta/gamma chains were used on about 390 ng RNA. TCRdb reprocessed the reads via MiXCR and lists one record per CDR3 protein. Among 65,000 or so distinct CDR3 sequences listed, roughly a fifth were seen once. The sample holds many counts of this clonotype. The CDR3 spans 12 residues. Germline V gene lookup returns CDR1 SQVTM and CDR2 ANQGSEA. Trimming at V came to 7 bases and at J to 4 bases, leaving 4 bases not matched to a gene. The origin of this receptor is a donor aged 40 or over with multiple myeloma. The specimen sequenced was a population of CD138-negative cells sorted from bone marrow. The chain uses TRBV29-1 and TRBJ1-1; TRBD1 matches at 9 bases. CDR3 in DNA: TGCAGCGCTAGACAGGGGGGCACTGAAGCTTTCTTT. It translates to CSARQGGTEAFF.